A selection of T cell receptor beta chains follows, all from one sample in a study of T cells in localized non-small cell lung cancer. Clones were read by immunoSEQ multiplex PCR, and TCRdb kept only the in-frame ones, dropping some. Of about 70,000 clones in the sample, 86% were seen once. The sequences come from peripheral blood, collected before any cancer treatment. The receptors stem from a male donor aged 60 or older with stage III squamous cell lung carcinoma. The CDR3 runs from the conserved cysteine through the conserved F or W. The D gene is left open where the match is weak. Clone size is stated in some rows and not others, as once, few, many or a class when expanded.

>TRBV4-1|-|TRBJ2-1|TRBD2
CASSQEDSGGASFEQFF
TGCGCCAGCAGCCAGGAGGATAGCGGGGGGGCTTCTTTTGAGCAGTTCTTC
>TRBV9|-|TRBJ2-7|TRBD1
CASSEDRAFSYEQYF
TGTGCCAGCAGTGAAGACAGGGCCTTCTCCTACGAGCAGTACTTC
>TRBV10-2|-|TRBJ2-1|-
CASSLPGTNEQFF
TGCGCCAGCAGTCTCCCCGGCACCAATGAGCAGTTCTTC
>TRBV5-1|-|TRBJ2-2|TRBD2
CASRLSGANTGELFF
TGCGCCAGTCGCCTCAGCGGGGCGAACACCGGGGAGCTGTTTTTT
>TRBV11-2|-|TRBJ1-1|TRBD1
CASSRDRGASTEAFF
TGTGCCAGCAGCCGGGACAGGGGGGCGAGCACTGAAGCTTTCTTT
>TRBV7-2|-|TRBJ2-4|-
CASSLSGVGNIQYF
TGTGCCAGCAGCTTATCAGGGGTCGGAAACATTCAGTACTTC
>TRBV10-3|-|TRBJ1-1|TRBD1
CASVTGGGTEAFF
TGTGCCAGCGTTACAGGGGGTGGAACTGAAGCTTTCTTT
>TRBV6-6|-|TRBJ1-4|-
CASSPPSANEKLFF
TGTGCCAGCAGCCCCCCGTCGGCTAATGAAAAACTGTTTTTT
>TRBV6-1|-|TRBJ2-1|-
CASSEGLALDSYNEQFF
TGTGCCAGCAGTGAAGGGCTAGCCCTCGACTCCTACAATGAGCAGTTCTTC
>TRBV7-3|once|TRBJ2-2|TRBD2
CASSPAGGGFTGELFF
TGTGCCAGCAGCCCCGCGGGCGGGGGGTTTACCGGGGAGCTGTTTTTT
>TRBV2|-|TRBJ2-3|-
CASKGRTDTQYF
TGTGCCAGCAAGGGGCGAACAGATACGCAGTATTTT
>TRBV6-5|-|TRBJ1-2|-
CAAWGAGGPTTTF
TGTGCCGCATGGGGGGCGGGAGGACCAACTACGACCTTC
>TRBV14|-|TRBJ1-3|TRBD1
CASSQRQGAHSGNTIYF
TGTGCCAGCAGCCAAAGACAGGGCGCCCACTCTGGAAACACCATATATTTT
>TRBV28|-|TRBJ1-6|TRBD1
CASRLQGMGNSPLHF
TGTGCCAGCAGGTTACAGGGGATGGGGAATTCACCCCTCCACTTT
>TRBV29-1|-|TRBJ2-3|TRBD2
CSVEDTGGIRDTQYF
TGCAGCGTTGAAGATACCGGGGGGATAAGAGATACGCAGTATTTT
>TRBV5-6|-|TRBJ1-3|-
CASSYGRTSGNTIYF
TGTGCCAGCAGCTACGGACGGACCTCTGGAAACACCATATATTTT
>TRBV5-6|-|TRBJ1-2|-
CASSPDRLNDGYTF
TGTGCCAGCAGTCCCGACAGACTGAACGATGGCTACACCTTC
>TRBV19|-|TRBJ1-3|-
CASITQTSGNTIYF
TGTGCCAGTATCACTCAGACCTCTGGAAACACCATATATTTT
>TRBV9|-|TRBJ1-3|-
CASSVGGMEGNTIYF
TGTGCCAGCAGCGTAGGTGGGATGGAAGGAAACACCATATATTTT
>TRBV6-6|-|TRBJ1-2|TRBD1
CASRTPDRTDYGYTF
TGTGCCAGCAGAACCCCGGACAGGACGGACTATGGCTACACCTTC
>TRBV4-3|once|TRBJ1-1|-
CASSRGQSNTEAFF
TGCGCCAGCAGCCGTGGACAGTCGAACACTGAAGCTTTCTTT
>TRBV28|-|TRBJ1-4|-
CASSPGGSEKLFF
TGTGCCAGCAGTCCGGGGGGTAGTGAAAAACTGTTTTTT
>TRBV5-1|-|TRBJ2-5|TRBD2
CASSLGASGQETQYF
TGCGCCAGCAGCTTGGGGGCTAGCGGGCAAGAGACCCAGTACTTC
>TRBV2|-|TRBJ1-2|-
CASSEVVEINGYTF
TGTGCCAGCAGTGAAGTTGTGGAGATTAATGGCTACACCTTC
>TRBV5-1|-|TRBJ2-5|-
CASSLGQVLQTQYF
TGCGCCAGCAGCTTGGGACAGGTCCTACAGACCCAGTACTTC
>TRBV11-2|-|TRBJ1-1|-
CASLTDMNTEAFF
TGTGCCAGTTTGACAGACATGAACACTGAAGCTTTCTTT
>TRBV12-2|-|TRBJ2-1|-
CASRFERWGANNEQFF
TGTGCAAGTCGCTTTGAGAGGTGGGGGGCGAACAATGAGCAGTTCTTC
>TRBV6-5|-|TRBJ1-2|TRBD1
CASSGDRGQNGYTF
TGTGCCAGCAGCGGCGACAGGGGGCAGAATGGCTACACCTTC
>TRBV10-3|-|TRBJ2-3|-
CATAGRGEGGSTDTQYF
TGTGCCACCGCGGGTAGGGGCGAGGGGGGGAGCACAGATACGCAGTATTTT
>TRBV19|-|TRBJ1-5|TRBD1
CASSGTGPQPQHF
TGTGCCAGTAGCGGGACAGGGCCTCAGCCCCAGCATTTT
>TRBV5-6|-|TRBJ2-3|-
CASSLRDTQYF
TGTGCCAGCAGCTTGCGAGATACGCAGTATTTT
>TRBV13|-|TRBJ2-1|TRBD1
CASSLGLGDRGMNEQFF
TGTGCCAGCAGCTTAGGCCTAGGGGACAGGGGGATGAATGAGCAGTTCTTC
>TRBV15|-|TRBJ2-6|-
CATSRDGNSASGANVLTF
TGTGCCACCAGCAGAGATGGGAACAGTGCCTCTGGGGCCAACGTCCTGACTTTC
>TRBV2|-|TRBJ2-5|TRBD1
CASRRTGVEETQYF
TGTGCCAGCCGTAGGACAGGGGTAGAAGAGACCCAGTACTTC
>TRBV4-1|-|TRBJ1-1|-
CASSQEIPFGLLNTEAFF
TGCGCCAGCAGCCAAGAGATTCCCTTTGGACTGCTGAACACTGAAGCTTTCTTT
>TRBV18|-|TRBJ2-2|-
CASSPSGQPGELFF
TGTGCCAGCTCACCGTCCGGACAGCCCGGGGAGCTGTTTTTT
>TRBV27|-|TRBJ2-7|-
CASSLRISYEQYF
TGTGCCAGCAGTTTACGGATTTCCTACGAGCAGTACTTC
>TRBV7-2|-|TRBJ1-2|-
CASSPRSSGYTF
TGTGCCAGCAGCCCCAGAAGTAGTGGCTACACCTTC
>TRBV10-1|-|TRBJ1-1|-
CASRPNGENTEAFF
TGCGCCAGCCGTCCTAACGGGGAAAACACTGAAGCTTTCTTT
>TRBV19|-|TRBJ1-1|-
CASSIGPGMDTEAFF
TGTGCCAGTAGTATAGGTCCAGGGATGGACACTGAAGCTTTCTTT
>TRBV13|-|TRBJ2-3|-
CATLYRQSTDTQYF
TGTGCCACCTTATACCGACAGAGCACAGATACGCAGTATTTT
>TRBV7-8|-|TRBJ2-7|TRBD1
CASSFDRGSYEQYF
TGTGCCAGCAGCTTTGACAGGGGTTCCTACGAGCAGTACTTC
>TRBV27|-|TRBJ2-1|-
CASSLLRLSGRLFNEQFF
TGTGCCAGCAGTTTACTCCGCCTTTCGGGGCGACTGTTCAATGAGCAGTTCTTC
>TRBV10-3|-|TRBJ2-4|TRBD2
CAISGDSGGAGNIQYF
TGTGCCATCAGTGGTGATAGCGGGGGGGCAGGAAACATTCAGTACTTC
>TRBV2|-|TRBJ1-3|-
CASRPTGINTIYF
TGTGCCAGCAGGCCGACAGGAATCAACACCATATATTTT
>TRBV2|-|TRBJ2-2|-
CASSEGIITGELFF
TGTGCCAGCAGTGAAGGGATCATCACCGGGGAGCTGTTTTTT
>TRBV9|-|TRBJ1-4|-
CASSPGLQTNEKLFF
TGTGCCAGCAGCCCGGGACTCCAAACTAATGAAAAACTGTTTTTT
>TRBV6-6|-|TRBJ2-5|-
CASTRDKETQYF
TGTGCCAGCACCCGGGACAAAGAGACCCAGTACTTC
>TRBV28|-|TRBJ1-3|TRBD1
CASRTGSSGNTIYF
TGTGCCAGCAGGACAGGGAGCTCTGGAAACACCATATATTTT
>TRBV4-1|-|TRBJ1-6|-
CASSQDIRVRGNSPLHF
TGCGCCAGCAGCCAAGATATCAGGGTCCGTGGGAATTCACCCCTCCACTTT
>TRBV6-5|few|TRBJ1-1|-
CASAKGWDVEAFF
TGTGCCAGCGCCAAAGGATGGGATGTTGAAGCTTTCTTT
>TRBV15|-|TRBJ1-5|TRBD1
CATSRLQGDQPQHF
TGTGCCACCAGCAGACTACAGGGGGATCAGCCCCAGCATTTT